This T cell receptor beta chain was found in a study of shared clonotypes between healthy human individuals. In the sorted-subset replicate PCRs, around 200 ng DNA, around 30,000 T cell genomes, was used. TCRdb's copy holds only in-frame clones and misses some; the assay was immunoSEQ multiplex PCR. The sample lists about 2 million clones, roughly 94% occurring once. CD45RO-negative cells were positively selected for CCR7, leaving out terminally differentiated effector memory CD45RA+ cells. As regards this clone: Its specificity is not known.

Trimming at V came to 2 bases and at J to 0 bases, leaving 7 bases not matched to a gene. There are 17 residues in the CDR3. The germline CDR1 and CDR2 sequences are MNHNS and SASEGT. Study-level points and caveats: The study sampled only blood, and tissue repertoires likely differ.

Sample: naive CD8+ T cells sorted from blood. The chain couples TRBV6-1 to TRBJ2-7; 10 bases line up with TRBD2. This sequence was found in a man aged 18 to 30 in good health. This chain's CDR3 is CASSERTSGYHSYEQYF. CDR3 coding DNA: TGTGCCAGCAGTGAAAGGACTAGCGGATACCACTCCTACGAGCAGTACTTC.